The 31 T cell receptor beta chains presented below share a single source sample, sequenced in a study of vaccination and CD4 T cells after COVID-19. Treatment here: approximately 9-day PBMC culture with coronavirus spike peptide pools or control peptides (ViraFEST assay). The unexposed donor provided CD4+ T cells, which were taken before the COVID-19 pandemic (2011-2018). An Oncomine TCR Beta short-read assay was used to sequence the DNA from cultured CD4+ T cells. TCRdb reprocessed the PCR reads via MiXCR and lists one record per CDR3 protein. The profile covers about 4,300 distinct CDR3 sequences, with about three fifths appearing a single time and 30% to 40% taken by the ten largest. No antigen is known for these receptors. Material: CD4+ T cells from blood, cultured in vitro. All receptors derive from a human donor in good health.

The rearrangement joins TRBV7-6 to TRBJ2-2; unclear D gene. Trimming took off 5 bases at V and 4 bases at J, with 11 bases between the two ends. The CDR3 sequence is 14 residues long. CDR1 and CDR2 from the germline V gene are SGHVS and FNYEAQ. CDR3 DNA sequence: TGTGCCAGCAGCCACGGAGTTGGCACCGGGGAGCTGTTTTTT. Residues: CASSHGVGTGELFF.

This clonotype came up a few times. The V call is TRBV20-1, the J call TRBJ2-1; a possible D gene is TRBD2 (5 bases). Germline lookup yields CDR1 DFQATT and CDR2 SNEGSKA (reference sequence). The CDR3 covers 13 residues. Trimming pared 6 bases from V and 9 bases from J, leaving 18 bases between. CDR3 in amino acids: CSARTRGFGEQFF. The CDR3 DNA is TGCAGTGCGAGGACTCGAGGTTTTGGTGAGCAGTTCTTC.

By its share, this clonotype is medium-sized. The CDR3 region has the DNA TGTGCCAGCAGTAGAGAATGGGGACTAGCGGCCAATGAGCAGTTCTTC. Protein sequence: CASSREWGLAANEQFF. J is TRBJ2-1 and V is TRBV6-1; TRBD2 agrees at 11 bases. The CDR3 runs 16 residues. Unmatched junction bases numbered 9, after V lost 5 bases and J lost 6 bases. CDR1 MNHNS and CDR2 SASEGT come from the germline V gene.

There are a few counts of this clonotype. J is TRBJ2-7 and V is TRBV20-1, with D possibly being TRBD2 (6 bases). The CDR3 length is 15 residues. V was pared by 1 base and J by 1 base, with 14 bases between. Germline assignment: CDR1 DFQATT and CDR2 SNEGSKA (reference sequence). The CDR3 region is CSARAPGRLSYEQYF. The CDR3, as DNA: TGCAGTGCTAGAGCCCCCGGGAGATTATCCTACGAGCAGTACTTC.

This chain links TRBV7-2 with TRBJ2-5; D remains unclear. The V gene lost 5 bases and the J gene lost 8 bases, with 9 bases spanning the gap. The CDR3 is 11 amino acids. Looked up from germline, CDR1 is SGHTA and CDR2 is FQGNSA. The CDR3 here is CASSPGYTQYF. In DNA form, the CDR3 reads TGTGCCAGCAGCCCAGGTTATACCCAGTACTTC.

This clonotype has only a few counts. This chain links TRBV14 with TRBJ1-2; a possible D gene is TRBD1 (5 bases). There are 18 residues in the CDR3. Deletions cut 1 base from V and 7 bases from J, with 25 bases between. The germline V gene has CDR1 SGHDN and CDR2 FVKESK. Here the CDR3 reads CASSQGRQSIGNWGGYTF. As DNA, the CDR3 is TGTGCCAGCAGCCAAGGAAGACAGTCGATCGGTAACTGGGGTGGCTACACCTTC.

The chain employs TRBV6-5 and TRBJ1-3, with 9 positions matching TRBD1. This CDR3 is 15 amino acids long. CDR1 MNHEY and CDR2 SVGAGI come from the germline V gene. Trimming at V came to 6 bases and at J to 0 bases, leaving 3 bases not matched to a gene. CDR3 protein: CASSYRGLSGNTIYF. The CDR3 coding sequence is TGTGCCAGCAGCTACAGGGGGCTCTCTGGAAACACCATATATTTT.

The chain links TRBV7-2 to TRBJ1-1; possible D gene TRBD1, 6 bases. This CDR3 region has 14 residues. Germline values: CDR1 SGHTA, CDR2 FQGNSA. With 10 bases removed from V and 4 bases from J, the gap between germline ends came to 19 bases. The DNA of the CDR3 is TGTGCCACCAGAGGGGGGGGGAAGGGCACTGAAGCTTTCTTT. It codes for CATRGGGKGTEAFF.

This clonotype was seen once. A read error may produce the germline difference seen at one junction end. CDR3 sequence reads: CASSEDRGAVSTDAQYF. In DNA form, the CDR3 reads TGTGCCAGCAGTGAAGATCGAGGGGCCGTAAGCACAGATGCGCAGTATTTT. The chain uses TRBV25-1 and TRBJ2-3; possibly TRBD1 or TRBD2 for D (5 bases each). The CDR3 is made up of 17 amino acids. Germline CDR1 and CDR2: MGHDK and SYGVNS.

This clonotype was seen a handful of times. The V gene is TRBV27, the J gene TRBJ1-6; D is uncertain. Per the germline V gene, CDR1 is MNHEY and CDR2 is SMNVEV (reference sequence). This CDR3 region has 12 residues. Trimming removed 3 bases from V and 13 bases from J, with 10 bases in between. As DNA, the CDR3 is TGTGCCAGCAGTTTTATAGGTTGGCCCCTCCACTTT. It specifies CASSFIGWPLHF.

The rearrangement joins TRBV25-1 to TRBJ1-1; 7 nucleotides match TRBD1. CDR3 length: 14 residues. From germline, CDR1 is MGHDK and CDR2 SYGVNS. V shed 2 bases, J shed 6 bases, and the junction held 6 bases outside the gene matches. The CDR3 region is CASSEEGAVAEAFF. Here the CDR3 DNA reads TGTGCCAGCAGTGAAGAGGGGGCTGTCGCTGAAGCTTTCTTT.

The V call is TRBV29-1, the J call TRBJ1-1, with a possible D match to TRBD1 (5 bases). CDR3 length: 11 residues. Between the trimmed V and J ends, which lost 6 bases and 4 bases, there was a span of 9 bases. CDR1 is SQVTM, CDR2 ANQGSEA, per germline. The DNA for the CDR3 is TGCAGCGTCCAAAGGGGCACTGAAGCTTTCTTT. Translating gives CSVQRGTEAFF.

CDR3 amino acids: CASSLDPETYGYTF. The CDR3 DNA is TGTGCCAGCAGCTTAGACCCAGAGACCTATGGCTACACCTTC. V usage is TRBV7-6 and J usage is TRBJ1-2; D unresolved. The CDR3 is made up of 14 amino acids. The V end was cut by 1 base, the J end by 4 bases, with 10 bases between. Germline V CDR1 and CDR2: SGHVS, FNYEAQ.

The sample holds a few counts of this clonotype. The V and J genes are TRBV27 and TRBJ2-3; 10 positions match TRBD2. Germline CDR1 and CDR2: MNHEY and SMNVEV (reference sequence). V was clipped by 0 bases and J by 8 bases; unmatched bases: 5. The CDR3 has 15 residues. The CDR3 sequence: CASSLSPSGSATQYF. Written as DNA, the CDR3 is TGTGCCAGCAGTTTATCCCCTAGCGGGAGTGCTACGCAGTATTTT.

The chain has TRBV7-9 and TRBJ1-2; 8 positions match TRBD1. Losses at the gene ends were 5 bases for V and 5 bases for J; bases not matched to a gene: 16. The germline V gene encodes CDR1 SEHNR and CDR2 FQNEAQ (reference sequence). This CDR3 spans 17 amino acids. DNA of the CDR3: TGTGCCAGCAGCAACTCGAAATCAGGGGGCGACGGGTATGGCTACACCTTC. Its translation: CASSNSKSGGDGYGYTF.

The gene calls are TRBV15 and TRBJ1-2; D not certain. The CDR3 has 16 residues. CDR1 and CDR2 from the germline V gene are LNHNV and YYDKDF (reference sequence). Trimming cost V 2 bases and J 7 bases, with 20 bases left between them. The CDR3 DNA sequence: TGTGCCACCAGCAGATTTGGACTGACCCTCAATTCTGGCTACACCTTC. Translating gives CATSRFGLTLNSGYTF.

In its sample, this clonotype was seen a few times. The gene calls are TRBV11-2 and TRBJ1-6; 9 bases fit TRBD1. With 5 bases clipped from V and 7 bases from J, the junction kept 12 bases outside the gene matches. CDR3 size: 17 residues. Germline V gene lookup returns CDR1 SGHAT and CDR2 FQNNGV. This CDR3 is CASSHQAGQGTNSPLHF. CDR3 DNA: TGTGCCAGCAGCCATCAGGCAGGACAGGGGACGAATTCACCCCTCCACTTT. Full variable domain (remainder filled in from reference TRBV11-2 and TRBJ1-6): EAGVAQSPRYKIIEKRQSVAFWCNPISGHATLYWYQQILGQGPKLLIQFQNNGVVDDSQLPKDRFSAERLKGVDSTLKIQPAKLEDSAVYLCASSHQAGQGTNSPLHFGNGTRLTVT.

The CDR3 DNA sequence: TGCAGTGCCTCTCAGACAGGGGTGGGGGAAAAACTGTTTTTT. It encodes CSASQTGVGEKLFF. The genes are TRBV20-1 and TRBJ1-4; 8 bases match TRBD1. The CDR3 is 14 amino acids. CDR1 and CDR2 (germline): DFQATT, SNEGSKA (reference sequence). V lost 6 bases, J lost 8 bases, and 11 bases stayed unmatched.

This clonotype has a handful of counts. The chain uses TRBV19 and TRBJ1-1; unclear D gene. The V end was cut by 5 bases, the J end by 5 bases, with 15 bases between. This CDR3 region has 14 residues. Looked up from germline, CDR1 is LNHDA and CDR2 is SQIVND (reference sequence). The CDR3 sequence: CASSPQAGGTEAFF. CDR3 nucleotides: TGTGCCAGTAGTCCTCAGGCGGGCGGTACTGAAGCTTTCTTT. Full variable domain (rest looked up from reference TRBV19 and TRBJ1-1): DGGITQSPKYLFRKEGQNVTLSCEQNLNHDAMYWYRQDPGQGLRLIYYSQIVNDFQKGDIAEGYSVSREKKESFPLTVTSAQKNPTAFYLCASSPQAGGTEAFFGQGTRLTVV.

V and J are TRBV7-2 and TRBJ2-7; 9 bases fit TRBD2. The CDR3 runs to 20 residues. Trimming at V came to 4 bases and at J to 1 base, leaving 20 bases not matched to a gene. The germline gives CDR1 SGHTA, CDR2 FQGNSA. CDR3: CASSWAAEASGNQRSYEQYF. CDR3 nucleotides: TGTGCCAGCAGCTGGGCCGCCGAGGCTAGCGGGAATCAAAGGTCCTACGAGCAGTACTTC.

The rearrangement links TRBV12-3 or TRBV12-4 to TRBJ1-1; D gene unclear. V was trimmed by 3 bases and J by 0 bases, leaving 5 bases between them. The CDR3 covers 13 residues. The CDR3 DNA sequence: TGTGCCAGCAGTTTTAACCTGAACACTGAAGCTTTCTTT. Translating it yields CASSFNLNTEAFF.

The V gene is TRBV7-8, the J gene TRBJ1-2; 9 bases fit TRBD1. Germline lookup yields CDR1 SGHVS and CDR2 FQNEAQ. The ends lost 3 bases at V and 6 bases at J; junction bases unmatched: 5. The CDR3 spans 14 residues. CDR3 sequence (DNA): TGTGCCAGCAGCTTGCTACAGGGGGCAAATGGCTACACCTTC. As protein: CASSLLQGANGYTF.

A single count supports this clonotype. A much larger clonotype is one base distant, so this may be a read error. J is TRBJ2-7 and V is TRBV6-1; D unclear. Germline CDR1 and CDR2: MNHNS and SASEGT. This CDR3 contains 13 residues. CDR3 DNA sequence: TGCGCCAGCAGTGTCCTACAGACCTACGAGCAGTGCTTC. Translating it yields CASSVLQTYEQCF.

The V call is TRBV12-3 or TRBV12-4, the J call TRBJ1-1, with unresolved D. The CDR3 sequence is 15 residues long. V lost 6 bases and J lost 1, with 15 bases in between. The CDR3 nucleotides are TGTGCCAGCAGCCGACCCGGACGGGCGAACACTGAAGCTTTCTTT. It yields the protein CASSRPGRANTEAFF.

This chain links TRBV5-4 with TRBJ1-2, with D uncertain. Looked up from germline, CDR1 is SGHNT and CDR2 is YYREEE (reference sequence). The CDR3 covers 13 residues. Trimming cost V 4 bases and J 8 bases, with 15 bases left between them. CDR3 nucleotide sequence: TGTGCCAGCAGCCAAAGGGCTGACGAAGGCTACACCTTC. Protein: CASSQRADEGYTF.

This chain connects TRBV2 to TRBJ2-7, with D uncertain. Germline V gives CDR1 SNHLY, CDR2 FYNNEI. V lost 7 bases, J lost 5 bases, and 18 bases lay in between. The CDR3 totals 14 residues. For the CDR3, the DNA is TGTGCCAGCACGAAAAAGGGCCTACCCGACGAGCAGTACTTC. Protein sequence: CASTKKGLPDEQYF.

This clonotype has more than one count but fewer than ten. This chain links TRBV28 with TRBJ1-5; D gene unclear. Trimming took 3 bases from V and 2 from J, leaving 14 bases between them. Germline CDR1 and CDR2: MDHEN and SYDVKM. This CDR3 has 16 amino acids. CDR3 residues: CASSFTGRVGNQPQHF. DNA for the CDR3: TGTGCCAGCAGTTTTACGGGAAGGGTTGGCAATCAGCCCCAGCATTTT.

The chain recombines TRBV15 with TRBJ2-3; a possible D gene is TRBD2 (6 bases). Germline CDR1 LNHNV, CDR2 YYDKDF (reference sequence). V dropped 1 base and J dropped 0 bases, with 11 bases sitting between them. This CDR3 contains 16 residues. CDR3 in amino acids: CATSRAHGGSTDTQYF. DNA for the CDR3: TGTGCCACCAGCAGAGCTCACGGGGGAAGCACAGATACGCAGTATTTT.

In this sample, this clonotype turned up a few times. The CDR3 here is CASSLVAGERAGVPAYGYTF. CDR3 coding DNA: TGTGCCAGCAGCTTAGTGGCGGGGGAGCGTGCAGGGGTCCCGGCCTATGGCTACACCTTC. The rearrangement uses TRBV7-9 and TRBJ1-2, with TRBD1 as a possible D gene (6 bases). V lost 1 base to trimming and J lost 4 bases, with 28 bases between them. Per germline, CDR1 SEHNR and CDR2 FQNEAQ (reference sequence). The CDR3 runs 20 residues.

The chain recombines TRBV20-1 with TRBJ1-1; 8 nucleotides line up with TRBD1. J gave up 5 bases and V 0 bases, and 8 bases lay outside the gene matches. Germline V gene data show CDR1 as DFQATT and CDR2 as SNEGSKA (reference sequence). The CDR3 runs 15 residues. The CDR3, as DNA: TGCAGTGCTAGAGATCGGCAGGGGGCTAGGACTGAAGCTTTCTTT. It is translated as CSARDRQGARTEAFF.

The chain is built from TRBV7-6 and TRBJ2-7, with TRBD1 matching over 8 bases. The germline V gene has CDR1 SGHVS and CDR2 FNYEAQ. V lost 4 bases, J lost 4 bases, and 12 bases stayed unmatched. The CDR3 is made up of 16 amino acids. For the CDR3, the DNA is TGTGCCAGCAGCTCCGGGACAGGTATAGTTAAGTACGAGCAGTACTTC. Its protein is CASSSGTGIVKYEQYF.